This TCR beta chain stems from a study of blood T cell repertoires in COVID-19. Study overall: Acute and convalescent COVID-19 specimens originated in the United States, Italy and Spain.

The method was immunoSEQ multiplex PCR; TCRdb's version includes in-frame clones alone and lacks a portion of them. The sample holds over 150,000 clones; approximately 85% are singletons and the top ten take roughly 6%. Looked up from germline, CDR1 is MDHEN and CDR2 is SYDVKM. V was cut by 6 bases and J by 2 bases, with 5 bases left in between. The length of the CDR3 is 12 residues. The sample comprised PBMCs or T cells enriched from blood (not recorded which). The clonotype was recovered from a man between 40 and 49 years old who had recovered from COVID-19. The V and J genes are TRBV28 and TRBJ1-3, with D unresolved. The DNA of the CDR3 is TGTGCCAGCAGCCTCGCTGGAAACACCATATATTTT. Its protein product is CASSLAGNTIYF.